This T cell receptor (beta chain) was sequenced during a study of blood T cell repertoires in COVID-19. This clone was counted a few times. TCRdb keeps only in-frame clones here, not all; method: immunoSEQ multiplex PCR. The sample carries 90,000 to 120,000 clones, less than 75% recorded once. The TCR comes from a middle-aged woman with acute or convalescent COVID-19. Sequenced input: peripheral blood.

The CDR3 region has the DNA TGTGCCAGCAGTGGGCAGGGGAGGAACACTGAAGCTTTCTTT. Its protein product is CASSGQGRNTEAFF. The chain links TRBV7-2 to TRBJ1-1, with D perhaps matching TRBD1 (6 bases). Trimming took 6 bases from V and 1 from J, leaving 12 bases between them. Germline V gene sequence: CDR1 SGHTA, CDR2 FQGNSA. The CDR3 has 14 amino acids.